This record covers a single T cell receptor (beta chain). Profiled with immunoSEQ multiplex PCR; TCRdb holds only in-frame clones, not every one. The profile shows about 370,000 clones, 80% to 90% of them singletons. The data originate from a study of blood T cell repertoires in COVID-19. The study recruited people aged 18 to 89 years across roughly 23 US areas. Which cohort a participant joined came from the clinical history participants gave. Cohort 3 recovered donors had two negative PCRs, clearance, or symptom resolution. The CDR3 consists of 16 residues. Germline CDR1 is SGHNT and CDR2 is YYREEE (reference sequence). Germline trimming cut 3 bases from V and 6 bases from J; bases unmatched to any gene: 7.

The genes are TRBV5-4 and TRBJ2-1, with 12 bases that match TRBD2. Sequencing was done on a sample of PBMCs or T cells enriched from blood (not recorded which). The sequence came from a young man who had recovered from COVID-19. The CDR3 protein is CASSWQTSGSINEQFF. CDR3 nucleotide sequence: TGTGCCAGCAGCTGGCAGACTAGCGGGAGCATCAATGAGCAGTTCTTC.